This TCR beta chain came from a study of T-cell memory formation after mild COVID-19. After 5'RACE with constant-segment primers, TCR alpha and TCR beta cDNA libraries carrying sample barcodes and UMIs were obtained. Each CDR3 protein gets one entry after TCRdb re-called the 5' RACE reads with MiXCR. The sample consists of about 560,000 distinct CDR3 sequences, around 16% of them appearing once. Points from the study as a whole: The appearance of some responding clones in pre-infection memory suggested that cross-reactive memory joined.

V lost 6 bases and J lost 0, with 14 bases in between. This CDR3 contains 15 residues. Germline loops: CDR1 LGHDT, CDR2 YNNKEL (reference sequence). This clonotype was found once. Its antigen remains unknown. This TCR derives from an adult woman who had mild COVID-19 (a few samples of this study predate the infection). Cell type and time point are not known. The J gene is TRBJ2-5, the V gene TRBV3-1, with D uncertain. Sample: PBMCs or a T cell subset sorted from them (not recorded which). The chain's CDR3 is CASSHSTAYQETQYF. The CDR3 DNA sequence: TGTGCCAGCAGTCACTCTACAGCGTACCAAGAGACCCAGTACTTC.